These 9 T cell receptor beta chains were all obtained from the same sample, sequenced in a study of blood T cell repertoires in COVID-19. TCRdb keeps only in-frame clones here, not all; method: immunoSEQ multiplex PCR. The sample contains approximately 440,000 clones, 90% of which appear only once. The sample consisted of PBMCs or T cells enriched from blood (not recorded which). These TCRs come from a man between 18 and 35 years old who had recovered from COVID-19.

The table lists this clone with a count of one. The chain has TRBV6-5 and TRBJ2-5; D call uncertain. The V gene's germline CDR1 is MNHEY and CDR2 SVGAGI. The CDR3 contains 14 residues. The V end was cut by 6 bases, the J end by 2 bases, with 13 bases between. CDR3 coding DNA: TGTGCCAGCAGCGCCCCCTACCGTCAAGAGACCCAGTACTTC. This codes for CASSAPYRQETQYF.

This sequence joins TRBV4-1 and TRBJ1-2; D is ambiguous. This CDR3 has 14 amino acids. V was clipped by 4 bases and J by 4 bases, with 13 bases between them. Germline CDR1 is MGHRA and CDR2 is YSYEKL. The chain's CDR3 is CASSPGTDSYGYTF. Written as DNA, the CDR3 is TGCGCCAGCAGCCCAGGCACTGATTCCTATGGCTACACCTTC.

V gene TRBV15 combines with J gene TRBJ1-4; D uncertain. V dropped 8 bases and J dropped 4 bases, with 14 bases sitting between them. Germline assignment: CDR1 LNHNV and CDR2 YYDKDF (reference sequence). CDR3 length: 14 residues. CDR3 region: CATASPRHNEKLFF. The CDR3 DNA reads TGTGCCACCGCCAGCCCGAGGCATAATGAAAAACTGTTTTTT.

CDR3: CASSDGQATSSGANVLTF. The CDR3 DNA follows: TGTGCCAGCAGTGACGGACAGGCAACCAGCTCTGGGGCCAACGTCCTGACTTTC. The rearrangement joins TRBV6-4 to TRBJ2-6; TRBD1 matches at 7 bases. CDR1 MRHNA and CDR2 SNTAGT come from the germline V gene. The CDR3 consists of 18 residues. The V segment lost 2 bases and the J segment 0 bases; nucleotides outside the gene matches: 7.

The chain has TRBV18 and TRBJ2-1, with D possibly TRBD2 on 6 matching bases. The CDR3 loop spans 15 amino acids. Germline values: CDR1 KGHSH, CDR2 LQKENI. Trimming removed 3 bases at V and 6 bases at J, with 15 bases between. CDR3 DNA: TGTGCCAGCTCACCGCCGGGACTTGGGGTCAATGAGCAGTTCTTC. Encoded protein: CASSPPGLGVNEQFF.

CDR3 nucleotides: TGTGCCAGCAGCCAGAAATCACAGGGACGGTTGCAGTTCTTC. Protein product: CASSQKSQGRLQFF. The chain couples TRBV3-1 (or the pseudogene TRBV3-2) to TRBJ2-1; perhaps TRBD1 as D (6 bases). The V end lost 3 bases, the J end lost 12 bases, and 18 bases lay between the germline ends. This CDR3 is built from 14 residues. The germline gives CDR1 LGHDT, CDR2 YNNKEL (reference sequence).

The rearrangement links TRBV7-9 to TRBJ1-1, with D possibly TRBD1 on 6 matching bases. The CDR3 is made up of 15 amino acids. From germline, CDR1 is SEHNR and CDR2 FQNEAQ (reference sequence). The V end was cut by 1 base, the J end by 3 bases, with 12 bases between. CDR3 sequence (DNA): TGTGCCAGCAGCTTAGTTCCGGCAGGGGACACTGAAGCTTTCTTT. It specifies CASSLVPAGDTEAFF.

This chain connects TRBV5-6 to TRBJ2-3; the D is unclear. V dropped 4 bases and J dropped 3 bases, with 9 bases sitting between them. Germline CDR1 SGHDT, CDR2 YYEEEE. The length of the CDR3 is 13 residues. The CDR3 DNA follows: TGTGCCAGCAGCCGCTATCTTACAGATACGCAGTATTTT. It is translated as CASSRYLTDTQYF.

This rearrangement joins TRBV2 to TRBJ2-7; 8 bases are a match to TRBD1. The CDR3 length is 14 residues. Trimming cost V 2 bases and J 6 bases; bases outside gene matches: 6. The germline CDR1 and CDR2 sequences are SNHLY and FYNNEI. CDR3: CASSEQGATSEQYF. Here the CDR3 DNA reads TGTGCCAGCAGTGAACAGGGGGCGACTTCCGAGCAGTACTTC.